This T cell receptor beta chain was documented in a study of blood T cell repertoires in COVID-19. On the study more broadly: There were acute and convalescent COVID-19 samples, and they came from the United States, Italy and Spain.

V was pared by 7 bases and J by 5 bases, with 7 bases of the junction left unmatched. This CDR3 has 14 residues. Germline loops: CDR1 MNHEY, CDR2 SVGAGI. Assay: immunoSEQ multiplex PCR; the TCRdb copy retains only in-frame clones and omits some. The sample gives more than 200,000 clones, 80% to 90% of which show up once; under 14% is in the top ten. The chain is built from TRBV6-5 and TRBJ2-5; 10 bases align to TRBD2. Sequencing used peripheral blood. The sequence was obtained from a man between 45 and 60 years old with COVID-19, enrolled during active disease. The CDR3 coding sequence is TGTGCCAGCACAGCGGGGGGGCCGAGGGAGACCCAGTACTTC. Protein sequence: CASTAGGPRETQYF.